This T cell receptor beta chain was profiled in a study of blood T cell repertoires in COVID-19. On the study more broadly: There were acute and convalescent COVID-19 samples, and they came from the United States, Italy and Spain. The cDNA or gDNA used as material had been derived from T cells, B-cell-depleted T cells, or PBMCs.

Germline CDR1 and CDR2: SEHNR and FQNEAQ (reference sequence). V lost 2 bases and J lost 0, with 14 bases in between. The CDR3 is made up of 17 amino acids. Original methodology: By means of reference gene primer amplification, nucleated cell counts were estimated. Clones were sequenced by immunoSEQ multiplex PCR, and TCRdb holds only the in-frame ones, with some missing. V, J and clone size were drawn from that table, and D and trimming were deduced from the DNA. The data hold approximately 300,000 clones, with about 89% observed a single time. The sequenced material came from peripheral blood. The source of this sequence is a man aged 18-30 years who had recovered from COVID-19. The chain is built from TRBV7-9 and TRBJ2-1; D is possibly TRBD1 (6 bases). CDR3 bases: TGTGCCAGCAGCTTACAGGGGCACTATGTCTCCTACAATGAGCAGTTCTTC. Amino acids: CASSLQGHYVSYNEQFF.